The sample holds a few counts of the clone carrying this T cell receptor beta chain. This entry belongs to a study of blood T cell repertoires in COVID-19. Overall study context: COVID-19 samples collected from the United States, Italy and Spain covered acute and convalescent phases.

This CDR3 spans 13 amino acids. The V end lost 5 bases, the J end lost 3 bases, and 8 bases lay between the germline ends. Clones were sequenced by immunoSEQ multiplex PCR, and TCRdb holds only the in-frame ones, with some missing. The sample holds approximately 260,000 clones; more than 60% are singletons and the top ten take roughly 4%. Input material: peripheral blood. The V call is TRBV12-3 or TRBV12-4, the J call TRBJ1-5, with D perhaps matching TRBD1 (5 bases). This TCR was sampled from a woman aged 40 to 50 with active or convalescent COVID-19. In DNA, the CDR3 is TGTGCCAGCAGTCCCAGGGTCAATCAGCCCCAGCATTTT. Amino acid sequence: CASSPRVNQPQHF.